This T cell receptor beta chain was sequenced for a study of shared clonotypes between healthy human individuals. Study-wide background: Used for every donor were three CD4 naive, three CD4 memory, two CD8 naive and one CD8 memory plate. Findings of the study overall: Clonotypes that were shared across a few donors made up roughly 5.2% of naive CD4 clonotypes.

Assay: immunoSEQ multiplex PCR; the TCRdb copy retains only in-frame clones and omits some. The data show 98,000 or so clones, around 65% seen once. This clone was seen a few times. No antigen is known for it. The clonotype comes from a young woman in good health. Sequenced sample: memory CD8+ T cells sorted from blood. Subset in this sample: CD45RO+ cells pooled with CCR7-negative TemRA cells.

Written as DNA, the CDR3 is TGTGCCAGCAGCTTGATCGGGACTGAAGCTTTCTTT. This encodes CASSLIGTEAFF. This chain uses TRBV5-6 with TRBJ1-1; D gene uncertain. Trimming cost V 1 base and J 5 bases, with 6 bases left between them. The CDR3 consists of 12 residues. The germline V gene encodes CDR1 SGHDT and CDR2 YYEEEE.